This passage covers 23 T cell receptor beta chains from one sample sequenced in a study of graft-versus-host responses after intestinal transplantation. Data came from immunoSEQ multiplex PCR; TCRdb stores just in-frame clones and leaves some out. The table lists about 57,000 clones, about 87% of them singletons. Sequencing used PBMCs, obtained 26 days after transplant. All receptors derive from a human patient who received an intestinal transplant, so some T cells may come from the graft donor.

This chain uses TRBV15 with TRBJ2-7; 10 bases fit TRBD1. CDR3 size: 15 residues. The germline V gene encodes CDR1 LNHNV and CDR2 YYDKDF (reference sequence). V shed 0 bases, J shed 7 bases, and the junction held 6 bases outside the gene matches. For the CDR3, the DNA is TGTGCCACCAGCAGAGATCTAGGACAGGGGGGAGAGCAGTACGTC. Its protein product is CATSRDLGQGGEQYV.

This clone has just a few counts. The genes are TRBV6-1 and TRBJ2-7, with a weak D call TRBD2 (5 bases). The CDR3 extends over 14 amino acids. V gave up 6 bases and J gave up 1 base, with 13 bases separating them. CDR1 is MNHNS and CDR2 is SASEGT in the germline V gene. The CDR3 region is CASRLGPGSYEQYF. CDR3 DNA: TGTGCCAGCAGACTTGGACCGGGATCCTACGAGCAGTACTTC.

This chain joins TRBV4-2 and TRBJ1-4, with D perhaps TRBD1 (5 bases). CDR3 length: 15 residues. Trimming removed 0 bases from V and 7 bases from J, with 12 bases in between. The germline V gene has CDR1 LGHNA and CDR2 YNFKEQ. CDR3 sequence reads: CASSQEGAAIEKLFF. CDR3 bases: TGTGCCAGCAGCCAAGAAGGGGCGGCAATTGAAAAACTGTTTTTT.

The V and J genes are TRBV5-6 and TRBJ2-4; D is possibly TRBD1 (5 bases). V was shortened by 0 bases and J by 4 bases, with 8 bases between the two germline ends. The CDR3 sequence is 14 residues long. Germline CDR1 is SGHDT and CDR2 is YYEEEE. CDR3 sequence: CASSLAQEKNIQYF. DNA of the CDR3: TGTGCCAGCAGCTTGGCACAGGAGAAAAACATTCAGTACTTC. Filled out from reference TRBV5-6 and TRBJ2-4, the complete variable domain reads DAGVTQSPTHLIKTRGQQVTLRCSPKSGHDTVSWYQQALGQGPQFIFQYYEEEERQRGNFPDRFSGHQFPNYSSELNVNALLLGDSALYLCASSLAQEKNIQYFGAGTRLSVL.

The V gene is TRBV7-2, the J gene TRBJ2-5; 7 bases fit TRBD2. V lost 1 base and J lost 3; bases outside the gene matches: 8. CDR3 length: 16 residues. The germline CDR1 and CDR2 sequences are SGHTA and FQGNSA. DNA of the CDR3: TGTGCCAGCAGCTTAGTGGGGGGGTACCTAGAAGAGACCCAGTACTTC. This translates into CASSLVGGYLEETQYF.

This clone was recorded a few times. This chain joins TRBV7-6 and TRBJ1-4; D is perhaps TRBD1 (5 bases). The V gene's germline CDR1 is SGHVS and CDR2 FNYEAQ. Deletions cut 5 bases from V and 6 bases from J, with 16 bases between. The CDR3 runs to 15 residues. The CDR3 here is CASSGGGLAHEKLFF. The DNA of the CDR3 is TGTGCCAGCAGCGGGGGAGGGCTGGCACATGAAAAACTGTTTTTT. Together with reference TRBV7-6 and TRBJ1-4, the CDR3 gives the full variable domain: GAGVSQSPRYKVTKRGQDVALRCDPISGHVSLYWYRQALGQGPEFLTYFNYEAQQDKSGLPNDRFSAERPEGSISTLTIQRTEQRDSAMYRCASSGGGLAHEKLFFGSGTQLSVL.

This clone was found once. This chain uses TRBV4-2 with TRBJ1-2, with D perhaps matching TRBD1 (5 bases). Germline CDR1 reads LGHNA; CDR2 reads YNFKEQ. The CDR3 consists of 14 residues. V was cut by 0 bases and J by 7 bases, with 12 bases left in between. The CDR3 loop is CASSQEGGVGGYTF. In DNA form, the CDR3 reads TGTGCCAGCAGCCAAGAGGGGGGTGTAGGTGGCTACACCTTC.

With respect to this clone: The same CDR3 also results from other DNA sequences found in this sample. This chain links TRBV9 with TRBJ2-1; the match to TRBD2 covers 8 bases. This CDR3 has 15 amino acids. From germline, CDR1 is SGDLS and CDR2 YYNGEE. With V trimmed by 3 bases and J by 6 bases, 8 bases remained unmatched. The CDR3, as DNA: TGTGCCAGCAGCGATGACGGGAGGGCGAGCAATGAGCAGTTCTTC. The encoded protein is CASSDDGRASNEQFF.

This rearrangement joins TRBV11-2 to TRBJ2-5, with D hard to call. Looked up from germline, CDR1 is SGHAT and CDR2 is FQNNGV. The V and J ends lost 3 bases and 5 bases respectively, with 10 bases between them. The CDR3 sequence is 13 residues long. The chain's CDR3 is CASSFPGSETQYF. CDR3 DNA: TGTGCCAGCAGCTTCCCAGGCTCGGAGACCCAGTACTTC.

CDR3 bases: TGTGCCAGCAGCTCTGACCGACTGGTATCCTACAATGAGCAGTTCTTC. This translates into CASSSDRLVSYNEQFF. The gene calls are TRBV7-9 and TRBJ2-1; D is unclear. The CDR3 consists of 16 residues. The germline V gene encodes CDR1 SEHNR and CDR2 FQNEAQ (reference sequence). V shed 4 bases and J shed 1 base, with 14 bases lying between them. The full variable domain, rest sourced from reference TRBV7-9 and TRBJ2-1, is DTGVSQNPRHKITKRGQNVTFRCDPISEHNRLYWYRQTLGQGPEFLTYFQNEAQLEKSRLLSDRFSAERPKGSFSTLEIQRTEQGDSAMYLCASSSDRLVSYNEQFFGPGTRLTVL.

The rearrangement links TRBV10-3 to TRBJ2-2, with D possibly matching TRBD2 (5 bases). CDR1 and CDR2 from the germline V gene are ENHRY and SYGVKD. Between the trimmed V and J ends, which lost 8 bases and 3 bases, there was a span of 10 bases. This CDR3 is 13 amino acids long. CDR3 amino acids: CAIGPDYTGELFF. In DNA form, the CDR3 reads TGTGCCATCGGGCCGGACTACACCGGGGAGCTGTTTTTT.

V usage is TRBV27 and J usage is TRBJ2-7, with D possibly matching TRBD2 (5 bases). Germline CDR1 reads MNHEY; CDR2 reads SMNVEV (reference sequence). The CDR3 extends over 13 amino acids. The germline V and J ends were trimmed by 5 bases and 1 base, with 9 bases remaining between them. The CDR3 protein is CASSIRGSYEQYF. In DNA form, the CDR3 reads TGTGCCAGCAGTATCCGGGGTTCCTACGAGCAGTACTTC.

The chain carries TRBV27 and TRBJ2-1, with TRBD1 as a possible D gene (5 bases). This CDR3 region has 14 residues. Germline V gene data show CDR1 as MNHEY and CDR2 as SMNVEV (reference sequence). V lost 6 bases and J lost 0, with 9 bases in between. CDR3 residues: CASSRETSYNEQFF. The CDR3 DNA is TGTGCCAGCAGCAGGGAAACCTCCTACAATGAGCAGTTCTTC.

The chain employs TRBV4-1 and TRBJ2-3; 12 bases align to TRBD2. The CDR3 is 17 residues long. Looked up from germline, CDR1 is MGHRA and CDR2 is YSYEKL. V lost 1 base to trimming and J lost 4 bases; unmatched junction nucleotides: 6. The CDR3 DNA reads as TGCGCCAGCAGCCAAGGACTAGCGGGAGTGTTAGCAGATACGCAGTATTTT. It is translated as CASSQGLAGVLADTQYF.

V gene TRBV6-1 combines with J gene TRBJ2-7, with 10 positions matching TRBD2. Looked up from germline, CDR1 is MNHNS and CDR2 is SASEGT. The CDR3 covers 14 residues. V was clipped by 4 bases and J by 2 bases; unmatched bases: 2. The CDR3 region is CASSVLAGTYEQYF. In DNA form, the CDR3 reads TGTGCCAGCAGTGTACTAGCGGGGACCTACGAGCAGTACTTC.

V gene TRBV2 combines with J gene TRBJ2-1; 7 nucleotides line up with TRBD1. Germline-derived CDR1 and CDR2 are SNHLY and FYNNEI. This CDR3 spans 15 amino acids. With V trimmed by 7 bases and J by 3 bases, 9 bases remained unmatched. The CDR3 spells CASTMGQSIYNEQFF. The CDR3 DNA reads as TGTGCCAGCACCATGGGACAGTCCATCTACAATGAGCAGTTCTTC.

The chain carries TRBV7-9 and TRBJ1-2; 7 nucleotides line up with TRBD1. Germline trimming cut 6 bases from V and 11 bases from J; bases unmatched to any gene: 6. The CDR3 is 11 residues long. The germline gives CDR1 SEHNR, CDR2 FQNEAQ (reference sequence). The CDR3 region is CASSRDREYTF. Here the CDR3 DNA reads TGTGCCAGCAGTAGGGACAGAGAGTACACCTTC.

Written as DNA, the CDR3 is TGTGCCAGCAGTCCCTGGACAGGACGCGACACAGATACGCAGTATTTT. It codes for CASSPWTGRDTDTQYF. This chain uses TRBV27 with TRBJ2-3; 7 bases are a match to TRBD1. The V and J ends lost 5 bases and 2 bases, in that order; junction bases with no gene match: 10. The CDR3 has 16 residues. The germline gives CDR1 MNHEY, CDR2 SMNVEV (reference sequence).

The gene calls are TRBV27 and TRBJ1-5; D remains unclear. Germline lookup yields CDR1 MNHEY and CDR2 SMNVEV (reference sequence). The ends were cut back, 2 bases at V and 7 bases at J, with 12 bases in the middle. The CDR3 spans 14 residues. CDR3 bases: TGTGCCAGCAGTTTAGGTTGGAGCCGACAGCCCCAGCATTTT. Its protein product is CASSLGWSRQPQHF.

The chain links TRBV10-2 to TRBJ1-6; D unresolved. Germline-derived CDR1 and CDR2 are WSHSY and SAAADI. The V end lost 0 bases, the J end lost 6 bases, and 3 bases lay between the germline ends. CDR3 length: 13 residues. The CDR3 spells CASSESSNSPLHF. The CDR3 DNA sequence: TGCGCCAGCAGTGAGTCGAGTAATTCACCCCTCCACTTT.

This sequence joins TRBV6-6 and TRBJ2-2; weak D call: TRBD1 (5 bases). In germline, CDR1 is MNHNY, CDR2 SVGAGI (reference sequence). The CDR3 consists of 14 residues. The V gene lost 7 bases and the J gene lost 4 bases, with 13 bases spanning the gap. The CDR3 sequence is CASNPDSLTGELFF. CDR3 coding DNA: TGTGCCAGCAACCCCGACAGTCTCACCGGGGAGCTGTTTTTT.

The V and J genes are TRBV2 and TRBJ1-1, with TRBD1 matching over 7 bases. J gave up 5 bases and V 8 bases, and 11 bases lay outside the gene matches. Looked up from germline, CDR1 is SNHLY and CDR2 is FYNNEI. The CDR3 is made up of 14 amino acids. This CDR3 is CASRVDRVGTEAFF. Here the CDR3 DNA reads TGTGCCAGCCGGGTCGACAGGGTAGGGACTGAAGCTTTCTTT.

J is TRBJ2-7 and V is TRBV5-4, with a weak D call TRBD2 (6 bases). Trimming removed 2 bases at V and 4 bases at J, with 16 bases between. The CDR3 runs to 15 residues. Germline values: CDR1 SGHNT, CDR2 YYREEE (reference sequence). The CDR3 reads CASSLGGKPHYEQYF. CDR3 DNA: TGTGCCAGCAGCTTAGGCGGGAAACCCCATTACGAGCAGTACTTC.